Only a few counts were recorded for the clone carrying this TCR beta chain. What it binds is not known. Deletions cut 0 bases from V and 8 bases from J, with 17 bases between. This CDR3 is built from 16 residues. Germline CDR1 and CDR2: SGHVS and FQNEAQ. Treatment here: some 20 received Ad26.COV2.S at low or high dose, single or two shots; a few received placebo; per-sample allocation not given. Day 63 following the first vaccine or placebo injection was when the samples were taken. This Boston cohort included adults aged 18-55 years. In the vaccine, an Ad26 vector expressed the SARS-CoV-2 spike of the Wuhan strain. The table came from immunoSEQ multiplex PCR; TCRdb's copy has only in-frame clones and leaves some out. The sample shows around 240,000 clones, roughly 90% of them seen only once. The data were obtained in a study of Ad26.COV2.S vaccination and SARS-CoV-2 variants. The study's findings and limits: Measures of TCR breadth and depth may have fallen short of total T cell responses.

The receptor comes from a person aged 18-65 years who received the Ad26.COV2.S COVID-19 vaccine or a placebo. The sample here was peripheral blood, taken in a trial of Ad26.COV2.S vaccine versus placebo. This chain uses TRBV7-8 with TRBJ2-1; TRBD2 is a possible D gene (6 bases). The CDR3 bases are TGTGCCAGCAGCTTAGCGGCGGTGTGGTGGGGGGATGAGCAGTTCTTC. Protein: CASSLAAVWWGDEQFF. Looking up the rest from reference TRBV7-8 and TRBJ2-1 gives the full variable domain: GAGVSQSPRYKVAKRGQDVALRCDPISGHVSLFWYQQALGQGPEFLTYFQNEAQLDKSGLPSDRFFAERPEGSVSTLKIQRTQQEDSAVYLCASSLAAVWWGDEQFFGPGTRLTVL.